This TCR beta chain was documented in a study of cytomegalovirus exposure and HLA in healthy donors. For the study at large: In a later analysis, the 130 or so validation repertoires were reported to have used the same platform as the approximately 700 first-cohort repertoires.

The CDR3 has 16 amino acids. Trimming took 5 bases from V and 2 from J; bases not matched to a gene: 11. Germline CDR1 is LNHDA and CDR2 is SQIVND (reference sequence). Measured with immunoSEQ multiplex PCR; TCRdb has only the in-frame clones, and not every one. The sample has a few hundred thousand clones, just over 85% seen once; the top ten hold around 0.8%. The sequence was collected from a woman younger than 35 in good health and CMV-seronegative. The V gene is TRBV19, the J gene TRBJ1-2; 7 nucleotides line up with TRBD1. Sequencing was performed on PBMCs. The CDR3 region is CASSPTADRANYGYTF. The CDR3 DNA is TGTGCCAGTAGTCCAACCGCAGACAGGGCCAACTATGGCTACACCTTC.